This passage covers 23 T cell receptor beta chains from one sample sequenced in a study of long-term antiretroviral therapy in people with HIV. The immunoSEQ assay was v3.0, run at survey level. Repertoires were generated with immunoSEQ multiplex PCR, while TCRdb's copy carries only in-frame clones and drops some. The sample has more than 11,000 clones; 65% to 80% are singletons. The sample was unsorted PBMCs, taken 3.1 years after starting antiretroviral therapy. These receptors were taken from a man aged 40-50 years with HIV.

This clone has a single count. This chain joins TRBV6-1 and TRBJ2-2, with TRBD1 matching over 7 bases. With 6 bases clipped from V and 3 bases from J, the junction kept 4 bases outside the gene matches. The CDR3 length is 14 residues. Germline V CDR1 and CDR2: MNHNS, SASEGT. The CDR3 loop is CASRRQGDTGELFF. Written as DNA, the CDR3 is TGTGCCAGCAGGCGCCAGGGGGACACCGGGGAGCTGTTTTTT.

The rearrangement uses TRBV4-2 and TRBJ2-1; 13 bases are shared with TRBD2. Germline loops: CDR1 LGHNA, CDR2 YNFKEQ. The ends lost 4 bases at V and 7 bases at J; junction bases unmatched: 7. CDR3 size: 16 residues. DNA for the CDR3: TGTGCCAGCAGCCCCCTACTAGCGGGGGGGAAAAATGAGCAGTTCTTC. It is translated as CASSPLLAGGKNEQFF.

The chain couples TRBV5-4 to TRBJ2-5; D uncertain. This CDR3 has 11 residues. From germline, CDR1 is SGHNT and CDR2 YYREEE (reference sequence). V was trimmed by 4 bases and J by 3 bases, leaving 4 bases between them. CDR3 residues: CASSREETQYF. The CDR3, as DNA: TGTGCCAGCAGCCGAGAAGAGACCCAGTACTTC.

The chain carries TRBV7-9 and TRBJ2-2, with D perhaps TRBD1 or TRBD2 (5 bases each). Trimming took 3 bases from V and 2 from J, leaving 7 bases between them. The CDR3 consists of 14 residues. The V gene's germline CDR1 is SEHNR and CDR2 FQNEAQ (reference sequence). CDR3 nucleotides: TGTGCCAGCAGCTTGGGGGTAAACACCGGGGAGCTGTTTTTT. It yields the protein CASSLGVNTGELFF. The full variable domain, its missing parts supplied by reference TRBV7-9 and TRBJ2-2, is DTGVSQNPRHKITKRGQNVTFRCDPISEHNRLYWYRQTLGQGPEFLTYFQNEAQLEKSRLLSDRFSAERPKGSFSTLEIQRTEQGDSAMYLCASSLGVNTGELFFGEGSRLTVL.

This sequence joins TRBV5-1 and TRBJ1-1, with D possibly TRBD1 on 6 matching bases. CDR3 size: 14 residues. Trimming pared 6 bases from V and 1 base from J, leaving 13 bases between. Germline CDR1 SGHRS, CDR2 YFSETQ. CDR3 DNA: TGCGCCAGCAACCTGCGGGGACAGAACACTGAAGCTTTCTTT. Translated, it gives CASNLRGQNTEAFF.

The CDR3 spells CAAKGGEETQYF. Here the CDR3 DNA reads TGTGCCGCCAAGGGGGGGGAAGAGACCCAGTACTTC. J is TRBJ2-5 and V is TRBV7-8, with D possibly TRBD2 on 7 matching bases. The ends were cut back, 11 bases at V and 3 bases at J, with 13 bases in the middle. Germline CDR1 and CDR2: SGHVS and FQNEAQ. The CDR3 is made up of 12 amino acids.

The chain has TRBV6-5 and TRBJ1-4; 7 bases fit TRBD1. V was clipped by 6 bases and J by 4 bases; unmatched bases: 5. Germline-derived CDR1 and CDR2 are MNHEY and SVGAGI. The CDR3 contains 14 residues. This CDR3 reads CASSRDSRNEKLFF. In DNA form, the CDR3 reads TGTGCCAGCAGCCGGGACAGCCGTAATGAAAAACTGTTTTTT.

The chain carries TRBV7-3 and TRBJ2-1; D ambiguous. The germline gives CDR1 SGHTA, CDR2 FQGTGA. V was trimmed by 0 bases and J by 7 bases, leaving 13 bases between them. The CDR3 loop spans 15 amino acids. The chain's CDR3 is CASSLTAVLGNEQFF. CDR3 DNA: TGTGCCAGCAGCTTAACCGCGGTCCTCGGGAATGAGCAGTTCTTC.

The chain uses TRBV7-9 and TRBJ2-1; no definite D call. With 4 bases removed from V and 3 bases from J, the gap between germline ends came to 13 bases. Per the germline V gene, CDR1 is SEHNR and CDR2 is FQNEAQ (reference sequence). CDR3 length equals 15 residues. CDR3 in amino acids: CASSSSPVIYNEQFF. The CDR3 DNA sequence: TGTGCCAGCAGCTCCAGCCCGGTAATCTACAATGAGCAGTTCTTC.

Remarks on this clone: The same CDR3 also results from other DNA sequences found in this sample. The chain links TRBV5-1 to TRBJ2-7, with a possible D match to TRBD1 (7 bases). This CDR3 has 15 residues. CDR1 and CDR2 from the germline V gene are SGHRS and YFSETQ. The ends were cut back, 1 base at V and 3 bases at J, with 14 bases in the middle. The DNA of the CDR3 is TGCGCCAGCAGCTTGACAGCAGGGGGAGGCTACGAGCAGTACTTC. Residues: CASSLTAGGGYEQYF.

The gene calls are TRBV10-3 and TRBJ1-2; 10 bases are a match to TRBD1. V shed 6 bases, J shed 2 bases, and the junction held 3 bases outside the gene matches. CDR3 length: 14 amino acids. Germline loops: CDR1 ENHRY, CDR2 SYGVKD. CDR3 in amino acids: CAIRGQGWNYGYTF. DNA of the CDR3: TGTGCCATCAGGGGACAGGGGTGGAACTATGGCTACACCTTC.

This clone was counted only a few times. The chain joins TRBV9 to TRBJ2-2; D unresolved. Germline V gives CDR1 SGDLS, CDR2 YYNGEE. V dropped 4 bases and J dropped 3 bases, with 10 bases sitting between them. The length of the CDR3 is 14 residues. CDR3 in DNA: TGTGCCAGCAGCCTAGACATATACACCGGGGAGCTGTTTTTT. Residues: CASSLDIYTGELFF.

This chain uses TRBV5-1 with TRBJ1-1, with D unclear. CDR1 and CDR2 from the germline V gene are SGHRS and YFSETQ. Between the trimmed V and J ends, which lost 0 bases and 6 bases, there was a span of 9 bases. This CDR3 has 13 amino acids. In nucleotides, the CDR3 is TGCGCCAGCAGCTTGGCCGGACTGGCTGAAGCTTTCTTT. Translated, it gives CASSLAGLAEAFF.

V and J are TRBV19 and TRBJ2-7; D may match TRBD1 or TRBD2 (5 bases each). Trimming shortened V by 1 base and J by 3 bases, and 16 bases separated the two germline ends. CDR3 length: 16 amino acids. Germline CDR1 reads LNHDA; CDR2 reads SQIVND (reference sequence). The CDR3 loop reads CASSIASGQRVYEQYF. CDR3 coding DNA: TGTGCCAGTAGTATAGCCTCGGGGCAGAGGGTCTACGAGCAGTACTTC.

The chain links TRBV12-5 to TRBJ2-2; D is possibly TRBD2 (5 bases). Between the trimmed V and J ends, which lost 1 base and 2 bases, there was a span of 17 bases. CDR1 is LGHNT and CDR2 is FRNRAP in the germline V gene. This CDR3 has 18 residues. The CDR3 DNA reads as TGTGCTAGTGGTTTGGGGACTCTCTTTAGACTAAACACCGGGGAGCTGTTTTTT. Amino acid sequence: CASGLGTLFRLNTGELFF.

The gene calls are TRBV2 and TRBJ1-6; 7 bases line up with TRBD1. Germline lookup yields CDR1 SNHLY and CDR2 FYNNEI. Trimming cost V 5 bases and J 5 bases; bases outside gene matches: 3. The CDR3 has 14 residues. The CDR3: CASSNDRDNSPLHF. CDR3 DNA sequence: TGTGCCAGCAGTAATGACAGGGATAATTCACCCCTCCACTTT.

This clone was recorded once. V is TRBV7-9 and J is TRBJ1-1; D not certain. This CDR3 spans 12 amino acids. Trimming shortened V by 3 bases and J by 1 base, and 3 bases separated the two germline ends. CDR1 is SEHNR and CDR2 is FQNEAQ in the germline V gene (reference sequence). The CDR3 protein is CASSFANTEAFF. CDR3 in DNA: TGTGCCAGCAGCTTCGCGAACACTGAAGCTTTCTTT.

The genes are TRBV10-1 and TRBJ2-1; 7 nucleotides match TRBD2. The CDR3 runs to 13 residues. V lost 0 bases, J lost 7 bases, and 0 bases stayed unmatched. Germline CDR1 is WNHNN and CDR2 is SYGVQD (reference sequence). CDR3 sequence (DNA): TGCGCCAGCAGTGAGTCCGGGAGGAATGAGCAGTTCTTC. Translated, it gives CASSESGRNEQFF.

This chain links TRBV14 with TRBJ2-7; TRBD1 matches at 10 bases. This CDR3 has 14 residues. The junction had 0 bases not matched to a gene; V was cut back by 4 bases and J by 0 bases. CDR1 is SGHDN, CDR2 FVKESK, per germline. Here the CDR3 reads CASSRTGGSYEQYF. Written as DNA, the CDR3 is TGTGCCAGCAGCCGGACAGGGGGCTCCTACGAGCAGTACTTC.

The chain is built from TRBV5-4 and TRBJ2-7; TRBD1 agrees at 7 bases. Germline lookup yields CDR1 SGHNT and CDR2 YYREEE (reference sequence). CDR3 size: 14 residues. V lost 0 bases to trimming and J lost 3 bases; unmatched junction nucleotides: 3. The CDR3 loop reads CASSLEQGSYEQYF. The DNA for the CDR3 is TGTGCCAGCAGCTTGGAACAGGGGAGCTACGAGCAGTACTTC.

This clone has more than one count but fewer than ten. The chain joins TRBV29-1 to TRBJ1-2; the match to TRBD1 covers 7 bases. This CDR3 is 14 amino acids long. The V gene's germline CDR1 is SQVTM and CDR2 ANQGSEA. Germline trimming cut 8 bases from V and 1 base from J; bases unmatched to any gene: 10. The DNA for the CDR3 is TGCAGCCCTCCCGGGACAGAGCTTAACTATGGCTACACCTTC. Its translation is CSPPGTELNYGYTF. Full variable domain (outside the CDR3, taken from reference TRBV29-1 and TRBJ1-2): SAVISQKPSRDICQRGTSLTIQCQVDSQVTMMFWYRQQPGQSLTLIATANQGSEATYESGFVIDKFPISRPNLTFSTLTVSNMSPEDSSIYLCSPPGTELNYGYTFGSGTRLTVV.

V and J are TRBV2 and TRBJ1-6; D possibly corresponds to TRBD1 (5 bases). This CDR3 has 14 residues. CDR1 is SNHLY, CDR2 FYNNEI, per germline. Trimming removed 3 bases from V and 7 bases from J, with 10 bases in between. CDR3: CASSEGQGNSPLHF. The CDR3 nucleotides read TGTGCCAGCAGTGAGGGTCAGGGAAATTCACCCCTCCACTTT.

The chain joins TRBV5-6 to TRBJ1-1, with no clear D. Germline assignment: CDR1 SGHDT and CDR2 YYEEEE. Trimming left V 5 bases short and J 4 bases short, with 15 bases between. The CDR3 spans 14 residues. The CDR3 sequence: CASSRTGIGTEAFF. For the CDR3, the DNA is TGTGCCAGCAGTCGGACGGGGATTGGCACTGAAGCTTTCTTT.